This T cell receptor (beta chain) was sequenced in a study of OX40 agonist ivuxolimab in advanced cancers. TCRdb keeps only in-frame clones here, not all; method: immunoSEQ multiplex PCR. Altogether some 87,000 clones are present, over 75% being singletons, with the ten largest covering 0.6% to 0.85%. The germline V gene encodes CDR1 KGHSH and CDR2 LQKENI. J lost 2 bases, V lost 4 bases, and 7 bases had no gene match. The CDR3 is 15 residues long. The starting material was CD4+ or CD8+ T cells sorted from blood, obtained in a trial of the OX40 agonist ivuxolimab. V is TRBV18 and J is TRBJ2-7, with 8 positions matching TRBD1. The origin of this receptor is an adult with an advanced solid tumor such as melanoma, head and neck, liver or kidney cancer. The DNA of the CDR3 is TGTGCCAGCTCACTTCCGGGACAGGCAACCTACGAGCAGTACTTC. The encoded protein is CASSLPGQATYEQYF.